This T cell receptor (beta chain) was found in a study of blood T cell repertoires in COVID-19. TCRdb's copy holds only in-frame clones and misses some; the assay was immunoSEQ multiplex PCR. The table records under 80,000 clones, roughly 86% of them present only once. The CDR3 is made up of 12 amino acids. V dropped 2 bases and J dropped 3 bases, with 7 bases sitting between them. The V gene's germline CDR1 is GTSNPN and CDR2 SVGIG (reference sequence). The specimen sequenced was peripheral blood. The V gene is TRBV30, the J gene TRBJ1-1; D possibly corresponds to TRBD1 (6 bases). The receptor was derived from a man aged 60 to 75 with acute or convalescent COVID-19. The CDR3 DNA reads as TGTGCCTGGAGTCCAGGGGACACTGAAGCTTTCTTT. This translates into CAWSPGDTEAFF.